The 7 T cell receptor beta chains presented below share a single source sample, sequenced in a study of blood T cell repertoires in COVID-19. Using immunoSEQ multiplex PCR, the repertoire was profiled, and TCRdb retains in-frame clones only, with some absent. The repertoire includes fewer than 120,000 clones, 85% to 90% of them detected once, and around 3% sits in the top ten. The sample taken for sequencing was peripheral blood. These receptors all stem from a woman between 45 and 65 years old with acute or convalescent COVID-19.

CDR3 sequence: CASRDRFGYQPQHF. DNA for the CDR3: TGTGCCAGCAGGGACAGGTTCGGGTATCAGCCCCAGCATTTT. The genes are TRBV2 and TRBJ1-5; 7 bases are shared with TRBD1. Germline loops: CDR1 SNHLY, CDR2 FYNNEI. The ends lost 6 bases at V and 5 bases at J; junction bases unmatched: 7. The CDR3 runs to 14 residues.

This clone was observed once. The chain's CDR3 is CASSQDSGGRDTQYF. The CDR3, as DNA: TGTGCCAGCAGCCAAGATTCCGGAGGTAGGGATACGCAGTATTTT. The J gene is TRBJ2-3, the V gene TRBV3-1 (or the pseudogene TRBV3-2); a possible D gene is TRBD2 (5 bases). Trimming cost V 0 bases and J 6 bases, with 13 bases left between them. Germline V gene data show CDR1 as LGHDT and CDR2 as YNNKEL (reference sequence). The CDR3 sequence is 15 residues long.

The chain carries TRBV6-6 and TRBJ1-5, with 9 nucleotides matching TRBD1. The V gene's germline CDR1 is MNHNY and CDR2 SVGAGI (reference sequence). Germline trimming cut 5 bases from V and 8 bases from J; bases unmatched to any gene: 10. This CDR3 comprises 15 residues. CDR3 region: CASSHTGTGLEPQHF. For the CDR3, the DNA is TGTGCCAGCAGTCACACCGGGACAGGGTTGGAGCCCCAGCATTTT.

The V and J genes are TRBV18 and TRBJ2-7, with D tentatively TRBD2 (7 bases). The CDR3 has 15 amino acids. Germline lookup yields CDR1 KGHSH and CDR2 LQKENI. V was shortened by 3 bases and J by 1 base, with 13 bases between the two germline ends. The CDR3 sequence is CASSPPGGASYEQYF. CDR3 nucleotides: TGTGCCAGCTCACCCCCGGGGGGCGCGTCCTACGAGCAGTACTTC.

This clone was seen a handful of times. The chain recombines TRBV15 with TRBJ1-1; no definite D call. The length of the CDR3 is 14 residues. Trimming took 4 bases from V and 4 from J, leaving 13 bases between them. From germline, CDR1 is LNHNV and CDR2 YYDKDF (reference sequence). The CDR3 DNA reads TGTGCCACCAGCAAAAAGGGAGGGAGCACTGAAGCTTTCTTT. It codes for CATSKKGGSTEAFF.

The J gene is TRBJ2-3, the V gene TRBV6-6, with 8 bases that match TRBD2. This CDR3 contains 14 residues. The trim removed 6 bases at V and 4 bases at J, leaving 6 bases unmatched. In germline, CDR1 is MNHNY, CDR2 SVGAGI (reference sequence). The CDR3 sequence: CASRTSGSPDTQYF. In DNA, the CDR3 is TGTGCCAGCAGAACCAGCGGGAGCCCAGATACGCAGTATTTT.

This chain connects TRBV5-5 to TRBJ2-5, with D possibly being TRBD2 (6 bases). Germline-derived CDR1 and CDR2 are SGHKS and YYEKEE (reference sequence). Trimming removed 0 bases at V and 1 base at J, with 13 bases between. The CDR3 totals 16 residues. The CDR3 loop reads CASSLVIGSGQETQYF. CDR3 in DNA: TGTGCCAGCAGCTTGGTTATAGGTAGCGGCCAAGAGACCCAGTACTTC.